This TCR beta chain was observed in a study of T cells in Graves' hyperthyroidism and ophthalmopathy. Study-level information: Peripheral blood collection took place at initial diagnosis, before any treatment.

Amplification of TCR beta CDR3 regions was performed using RNA transcripts as template. The HTBI primer set was used in a first-round RT-PCR of the TCR CDR3. TCRdb passed the multiplex PCR reads through MiXCR, listing each CDR3 protein once. The sample contains hundreds of thousands of distinct CDR3 sequences, over 15% of which appear only once. CDR3 size: 15 residues. From germline, CDR1 is MNHNS and CDR2 SASEGT. V gave up 6 bases and J gave up 7 bases, with 19 bases separating them. Uncontrolled infection, other autoimmune disease, pregnancy or lactation led to exclusion. Each 10 ml fresh peripheral blood draw supplied the PBMCs. This clonotype occurred a few times.

The chain recombines TRBV6-1 with TRBJ2-1; D is tentatively TRBD1 or TRBD2 (6 bases each). Material for sequencing was blood. The sequence derives from a woman aged 18-29 years with Graves' hyperthyroidism. CDR3 nucleotides: TGTGCCAGCAGCACGAGGGGGGCCATAGTGAATGAGCAGTTCTTC. Amino acids: CASSTRGAIVNEQFF.